These T cell receptor beta chains were read from a single sample in a study of T cells in tuberculosis. Clones were read by immunoSEQ multiplex PCR, and TCRdb kept only the in-frame ones, dropping some. Altogether approximately 59,000 clones are present, approximately 80% being singletons, with the ten largest covering roughly 13%. Sequencing was carried out using CD1b-GMM tetramer-negative cells sorted from PBMCs. The receptors were sampled from an adult woman with latent tuberculosis. Each CDR3 is given with its conserved first and last residue. Each record gives: J gene, D gene, clone size, V gene, CDR3 DNA, CDR3 protein. The D gene is left open where the match is weak. Part of the rows lack a size; the others show once, few, many or a class for expanded clones.

TRBJ1-2 TRBD1 - TRBV27 TGTGCCAGCAGTATACAGGGGGGCTATGGCTACACCTTC CASSIQGGYGYTF
TRBJ2-4 TRBD1 - TRBV9 TGTGCCAGCAGCGCCCCCGAGACAGGGGGAAACATTCAGTACTTC CASSAPETGGNIQYF
TRBJ2-2 - few TRBV11-2 TGTGCCAGCAGCCCACCGGGTCACACCGGGGAGCTGTTTTTT CASSPPGHTGELFF
TRBJ1-2 - - TRBV4-2 TGTGCCAGCAGCCAAGATAGGGGCCCCTATGGCTACACCTTC CASSQDRGPYGYTF
TRBJ1-1 TRBD1 - TRBV7-2 TGTGCCAGCAGCACGGGACAGTCAGGAGGAGCTTTCTTT CASSTGQSGGAFF
TRBJ2-3 - - TRBV14 TGTGCCAGCAGCCAAGATCCCGGGACTTTAGGTGCGCAGTATTTT CASSQDPGTLGAQYF
TRBJ2-5 - - TRBV7-8 TGTGCCAGCAGCCTTGGGGAACTAGGGCGACAAAGGGAGACCCAGTACTTC CASSLGELGRQRETQYF
TRBJ2-3 TRBD1 - TRBV28 TGTGCCAGCAGTTTATTGGCAGGGGGTGGCACAGATACGCAGTATTTT CASSLLAGGGTDTQYF
TRBJ2-2 - - TRBV9 TGTGCCAGCAGCGTAGTCCAGGGAGGGGGCACCGGGGAGCTGTTTTTT CASSVVQGGGTGELFF
TRBJ2-2 - - TRBV5-8 TGTGCCAGCAGCTGGCCGAGGGTGAACACCGGGGAGCTGTTTTTT CASSWPRVNTGELFF
TRBJ2-5 - - TRBV18 TGTGCCAGCTCAGCGGGGTTTCAAGAGACCCAGTACTTC CASSAGFQETQYF
TRBJ2-7 - - TRBV4-2 TGTGCCAGCAGCCAAGATAGGGGTTATTCCTACGAGCAGTACTTC CASSQDRGYSYEQYF
TRBJ2-7 - once TRBV1 TGCACCAGCAGCCAAGGGCCGTGGGAGGGGGTGAACGAGCAGTACTTC CTSSQGPWEGVNEQYF
TRBJ1-1 - once TRBV5-4 TGTGCCAGCAGCTTGGACGGAGTCACTGAAGCTTTCTTT CASSLDGVTEAFF
TRBJ1-2 - - TRBV2 TGTGCCAGCAGTCCTCCAGGGTTGAGGAATGGCTACACCTTC CASSPPGLRNGYTF
TRBJ1-6 - - TRBV19 TGTGCCAGTAGTGTCACAACTGGGGGGTCACCCCTCCACTTT CASSVTTGGSPLHF
TRBJ2-7 TRBD1 - TRBV29-1 TGCAGCGTTGCCCCCCGGGGACAGGGTAAACCCGAGCAGTACTTC CSVAPRGQGKPEQYF
TRBJ2-7 - - TRBV2 TGTGCCAGCAGTGAAGAGGCAGCGGGCCTGAACGAGCAGTACTTC CASSEEAAGLNEQYF
TRBJ2-2 - - TRBV7-3 TGTGCCAGCAGGGGGAGCGCCGCCGGGGAGCTGTTTTTT CASRGSAAGELFF
TRBJ2-3 - - TRBV10-2 TGCGCCAGCGGGACTCAGGGATCAGATACGCAGTATTTT CASGTQGSDTQYF
TRBJ2-5 TRBD1 - TRBV2 TGTGCCAGCACCGAGGAGGGACAGGGGGCCGTAGAGACCCAGTACTTC CASTEEGQGAVETQYF
TRBJ2-2 - - TRBV19 TGTGCCAGTACCCCTTTTGACTCCGGGGAGCTGTTTTTT CASTPFDSGELFF
TRBJ2-7 - - TRBV19 TGTGCCAGCCAGTCACGCTACGAGCAGTACTTC CASQSRYEQYF
TRBJ2-2 TRBD2 - TRBV7-3 TGTGCCAGCACCCCCACCGGGGGGAGGGCCCCCGGGGAGCTGTTTTTT CASTPTGGRAPGELFF
TRBJ1-2 TRBD1 - TRBV7-9 TGTGCCAGCAGCTTGGGACAGGGACTTCGCGGCTACACCTTC CASSLGQGLRGYTF
TRBJ2-7 TRBD2 - TRBV28 TGTGCCAGCAGTAGCTCTAGCGGGAGCGCCTACGAGCAGTACTTC CASSSSSGSAYEQYF
TRBJ2-2 TRBD2 - TRBV6-5 TGTGCCAGCAGGCCCGGACTAGCGCGCACCGGGGAGCTGTTTTTT CASRPGLARTGELFF
TRBJ2-5 - - TRBV2 TGTGCCAGCCGGGTCGCCGGGGGGACCCAGTACTTC CASRVAGGTQYF
TRBJ2-7 - - TRBV7-9 TGTGCCAGCAGCTTAGTAGTCGGCGCAGGGAATACCTACGAGCAGTACTTC CASSLVVGAGNTYEQYF
TRBJ2-7 TRBD1 - TRBV4-2 TGTGCCAGCAGCCAAGATCGGACAGGGTTCCGCGTGGAGCAGTACTTC CASSQDRTGFRVEQYF
TRBJ2-7 TRBD2 - TRBV7-9 TGTGCCAGCAGCTCGACTCTAGCGGGGGGTTCCAGCTCCTACGAGCAGTACTTC CASSSTLAGGSSSYEQYF
TRBJ2-2 TRBD1 - TRBV30 TGTGCCTGTGTCCGCGGGGGACAGGGGATCACCGGGGAGCTGTTTTTT CACVRGGQGITGELFF
TRBJ2-3 TRBD1 once TRBV6-6 TGTGCCAGCAGTTTGACAGGGTTCACAGATACGCAGTATTTT CASSLTGFTDTQYF
TRBJ1-2 - - TRBV5-5 TGTGCCAGCAGCTTGGACGGGAATGGCTACACCTTC CASSLDGNGYTF
TRBJ1-1 - - TRBV2 TGTGCCAGCCATGGGGGGTTTAACACTGAAGCTTTCTTT CASHGGFNTEAFF
TRBJ2-3 TRBD2 - TRBV4-3 TGCGCCAGCAGCCAAGGGACTAGCGGGGACGGCACAGATACGCAGTATTTT CASSQGTSGDGTDTQYF
TRBJ1-2 TRBD1 - TRBV5-4 TGTGCCAGCAGCTTGACCGGGACAGGCTATGGCTACACCTTC CASSLTGTGYGYTF
TRBJ2-4 - - TRBV11-2 TGTGCCAGCAGCGCTACAGGGTTTCAAAACATTCAGTACTTC CASSATGFQNIQYF
TRBJ1-2 TRBD1 few TRBV10-3 TGTGCCATCAACACACCCCGGGACAGGGGTCCTAACTATGGCTACACCTTC CAINTPRDRGPNYGYTF
TRBJ2-7 - once TRBV28 TGTGCCAGCAGGTGGACAGCCTCCTACGAGCAGTACTTC CASRWTASYEQYF
TRBJ1-5 TRBD1 - TRBV19 TGTGCCACGGGGACAGGGATTCCAAGCAATCAGCCCCAGCATTTT CATGTGIPSNQPQHF
TRBJ1-1 TRBD1 once TRBV6-1 TGTGCCAGCAGTGAGGCGACAGGGGGGGGTGAAGCTTTCTTT CASSEATGGGEAFF
TRBJ2-7 - - TRBV4-2 TGTGCCAGCAGCCCCGACGGGAGCTCCTACGAGCAGTACTTC CASSPDGSSYEQYF
TRBJ2-7 TRBD2 - TRBV9 TGTGCCAGCAGCCTCGGGACTAGCGGGGTCTACGAGCAGTACTTC CASSLGTSGVYEQYF
TRBJ1-1 - - TRBV2 TGTGCCAGCAGGAACGACAGGTCGGAGAACACTGAAGCTTTCTTT CASRNDRSENTEAFF